This TCR beta chain was captured in a study of PD-L1 blockade in urothelial cancer. Study at large: Blood samples contained a median about 130,000 T cells. Overall study findings and caveats: Patients with below-median pretreatment blood clonality survived longer.

Time point noted: peripheral blood 6 weeks after treatment start. The patients' disease, urothelial carcinoma, was locally advanced or metastatic. The number of samples from each patient was between 1 and 8, taken pretreatment and on-treatment. Profiling relied on immunoSEQ multiplex PCR, and the TCRdb table lists in-frame clones only, not all of them. This sample yields tens of thousands of clones, of which under 95% are seen a single time; roughly 12% belongs to the top ten. This clone was observed a single time. Its antigen is undetermined. Germline-derived CDR1 and CDR2 are SEHNR and FQNEAQ (reference sequence). With 3 bases removed from V and 8 bases from J, the gap between germline ends came to 10 bases. The CDR3 is made up of 12 amino acids.

The material sequenced was PBMCs, taken around atezolizumab (anti-PD-L1) treatment. The sequence was obtained from a woman aged 60-70 years with urothelial cancer. This sequence joins TRBV7-9 and TRBJ1-2, with unresolved D. The CDR3 loop reads CASSFLALGYTF. CDR3 bases: TGTGCCAGCAGCTTCCTTGCCCTAGGCTACACCTTC.